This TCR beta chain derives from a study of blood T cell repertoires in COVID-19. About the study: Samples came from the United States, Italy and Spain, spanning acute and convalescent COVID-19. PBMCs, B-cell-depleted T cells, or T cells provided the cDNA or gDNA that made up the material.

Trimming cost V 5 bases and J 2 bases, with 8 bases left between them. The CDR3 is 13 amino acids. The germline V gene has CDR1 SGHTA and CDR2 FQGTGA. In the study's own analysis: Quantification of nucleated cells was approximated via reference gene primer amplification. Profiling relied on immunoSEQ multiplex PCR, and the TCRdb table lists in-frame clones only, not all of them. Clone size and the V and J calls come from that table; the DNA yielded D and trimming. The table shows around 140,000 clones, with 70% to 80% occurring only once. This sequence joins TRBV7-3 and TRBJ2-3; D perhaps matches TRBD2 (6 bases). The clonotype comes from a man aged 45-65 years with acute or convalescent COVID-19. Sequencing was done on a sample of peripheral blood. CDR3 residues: CASSRDFTDTQYF. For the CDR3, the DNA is TGTGCCAGCAGCAGGGACTTCACAGATACGCAGTATTTT. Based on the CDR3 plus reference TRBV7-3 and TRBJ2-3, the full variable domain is GAGVSQTPSNKVTEKGKYVELRCDPISGHTALYWYRQSLGQGPEFLIYFQGTGAADDSGLPNDRFFAVRPEGSVSTLKIQRTERGDSAVYLCASSRDFTDTQYFGPGTRLTVL.